This T cell receptor beta chain was recovered during a study of T cells after somatic rescue of genetic block. The data were produced by immunoSEQ multiplex PCR, yet TCRdb's version contains in-frame clones alone and is incomplete. The data contain 7,500 or so clones, 75% to 85% of them seen just once; the ten biggest clones take up roughly 24%. The sequenced sample was peripheral blood mononuclear cells (PBMCs). The sequence came from a boy under 18.

CDR3 bases: TGCGCCAGCAGTGAGCGCGACACTAGCGGGAGAGGAAATGAGCAGTTCTTC. It specifies CASSERDTSGRGNEQFF. This sequence joins TRBV10-1 and TRBJ2-1, with TRBD2 matching 11 bases. The CDR3 has 17 residues. Germline loops: CDR1 WNHNN, CDR2 SYGVQD (reference sequence). V was pared by 2 bases and J by 7 bases, with 10 bases of the junction left unmatched.